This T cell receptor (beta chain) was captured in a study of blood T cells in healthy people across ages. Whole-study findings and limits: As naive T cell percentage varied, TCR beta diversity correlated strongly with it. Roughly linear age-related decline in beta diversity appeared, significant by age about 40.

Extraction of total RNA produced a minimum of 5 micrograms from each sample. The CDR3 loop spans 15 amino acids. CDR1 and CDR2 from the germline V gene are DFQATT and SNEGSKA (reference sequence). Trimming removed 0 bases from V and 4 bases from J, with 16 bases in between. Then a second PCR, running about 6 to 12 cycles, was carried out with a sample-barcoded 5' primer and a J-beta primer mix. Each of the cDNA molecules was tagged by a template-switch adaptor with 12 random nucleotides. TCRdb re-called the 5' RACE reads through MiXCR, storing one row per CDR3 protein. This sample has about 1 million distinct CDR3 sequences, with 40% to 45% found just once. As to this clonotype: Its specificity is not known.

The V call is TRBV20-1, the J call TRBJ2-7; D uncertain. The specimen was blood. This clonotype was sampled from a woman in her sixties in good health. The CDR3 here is CSARETGSSLYEQYF. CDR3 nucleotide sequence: TGCAGTGCTAGAGAGACCGGGTCCTCTTTATACGAGCAGTACTTC.